The 14 T cell receptor beta chains below come from one sample, sequenced in a study of blood T cell repertoires in COVID-19. Sequencing used immunoSEQ multiplex PCR; TCRdb keeps in-frame clones, though not all of them. The sample lists about 56,000 clones; 85% to 90% were seen once. The specimen was peripheral blood. The receptors were sampled from a woman in her sixties with COVID-19, enrolled during active disease.

CDR3 sequence reads: CASSQDSRRSTSETQYF. The CDR3 DNA sequence: TGCGCCAGCAGCCAAGATAGTAGGAGGTCCACTTCGGAGACCCAGTACTTC. This sequence joins TRBV4-1 and TRBJ2-5, with D maybe TRBD2 (5 bases). Trimming took off 0 bases at V and 5 bases at J, with 19 bases between the two ends. Germline CDR1 and CDR2: MGHRA and YSYEKL. The CDR3 is 17 residues long.

The count of this clone is one. This chain connects TRBV14 to TRBJ2-7; TRBD1 matches 9 bases. CDR3 size: 15 residues. Germline loops: CDR1 SGHDN, CDR2 FVKESK. V trimming: 2 bases; J trimming: 5 bases; junction bases outside the gene matches: 7. This CDR3 reads CASSQHPRDRDEQYF. In nucleotides, the CDR3 is TGTGCCAGCAGCCAACACCCCCGGGACAGGGACGAGCAGTACTTC.

The rearrangement joins TRBV2 to TRBJ1-1, with D unclear. V was shortened by 4 bases and J by 11 bases, with 11 bases between the two germline ends. Germline CDR1 and CDR2: SNHLY and FYNNEI. The CDR3 consists of 11 residues. CDR3 nucleotides: TGTGCCAGCAGTGTGAGGGTCGGGGCTTTCTTT. It encodes CASSVRVGAFF.

The chain is built from TRBV9 and TRBJ1-2; TRBD1 might be the D (6 bases). Germline CDR1 SGDLS, CDR2 YYNGEE. The CDR3 extends over 14 amino acids. V was clipped by 3 bases and J by 8 bases, with 17 bases between them. CDR3: CASSAQQGLGGYTF. The CDR3 nucleotides read TGTGCCAGCAGCGCCCAACAGGGTTTGGGGGGCTACACCTTC.

Ten or more counts support this clone. The rearrangement links TRBV21-1 to TRBJ2-1; TRBD1 was called by the table and not checked on the DNA. TRBV21-1 is noted as a pseudogene. This CDR3 region has 17 residues. The chain's CDR3 is CASSKEGQGPLYNEQFF. In DNA, the CDR3 is TGTGCCAGCAGCAAAGAGGGACAGGGTCCCCTCTACAATGAGCAGTTCTTC.

CDR3 sequence (DNA): TGTGCCAGCCGAGGGAGGGAAAGGACTGAAGCTTTCTTT. Translation: CASRGRERTEAFF. The chain couples TRBV19 to TRBJ1-1; D uncertain. Germline V gene data show CDR1 as LNHDA and CDR2 as SQIVND (reference sequence). Trimming stripped 9 bases from V and 5 bases from J, with 16 bases between. The CDR3 extends over 13 amino acids.

This chain connects TRBV30 to TRBJ2-7; 11 nucleotides line up with TRBD1. The germline CDR1 and CDR2 sequences are GTSNPN and SVGIG (reference sequence). V was clipped by 4 bases and J by 2 bases; unmatched bases: 4. This CDR3 comprises 14 residues. CDR3 amino acids: CAWTGTGGPYEQYF. DNA of the CDR3: TGTGCCTGGACCGGGACAGGGGGGCCCTACGAGCAGTACTTC.

The gene calls are TRBV13 and TRBJ2-7, with TRBD2 identical over 8 bases. Trimming cost V 7 bases and J 4 bases; bases outside gene matches: 9. The germline V gene has CDR1 PRHDT and CDR2 FYEKMQ (reference sequence). The CDR3 consists of 14 residues. This CDR3 reads CASTTSGTSYEQYF. The CDR3 nucleotides are TGTGCCAGCACCACCTCAGGGACTAGTTACGAGCAGTACTTC.

This chain connects TRBV7-2 to TRBJ2-1, with a tentative D call TRBD2 (6 bases). Germline CDR1 reads SGHTA; CDR2 reads FQGNSA. Trimming removed 5 bases at V and 0 bases at J, with 14 bases between. CDR3 length equals 16 residues. The CDR3 DNA is TGTGCCAGCAGCCGCCATGCCGGGGGCTCCTACAATGAGCAGTTCTTC. Protein product: CASSRHAGGSYNEQFF.

This chain links TRBV10-3 with TRBJ1-1; D possibly corresponds to TRBD1 (6 bases). Germline assignment: CDR1 ENHRY and CDR2 SYGVKD. The CDR3 runs to 17 residues. V was trimmed by 3 bases and J by 1 base, leaving 18 bases between them. The CDR3 DNA reads TGTGCCATCAGTGAACTTCAGGGGCGCTCAAGGAACACTGAAGCTTTCTTT. Translating it yields CAISELQGRSRNTEAFF.

The chain uses TRBV19 and TRBJ2-3; 10 nucleotides match TRBD2. The germline gives CDR1 LNHDA, CDR2 SQIVND (reference sequence). V shed 7 bases, J shed 0 bases, and the junction held 10 bases outside the gene matches. This CDR3 has 17 amino acids. The DNA for the CDR3 is TGTGCCAGTACCATGAGGCTAGCGGGGGCCAGCACAGATACGCAGTATTTT. As protein: CASTMRLAGASTDTQYF.

The chain employs TRBV18 and TRBJ1-5; D gene ambiguous. The CDR3 consists of 13 residues. The germline V gene has CDR1 KGHSH and CDR2 LQKENI. V was shortened by 3 bases and J by 2 bases, with 5 bases between the two germline ends. The CDR3 bases are TGTGCCAGCTCACCCGGAGGCAATCAGCCCCAGCATTTT. Translating it yields CASSPGGNQPQHF. Filled out from reference TRBV18 and TRBJ1-5, the complete variable domain reads NAGVMQNPRHLVRRRGQEARLRCSPMKGHSHVYWYRQLPEEGLKFMVYLQKENIIDESGMPKERFSAEFPKEGPSILRIQQVVRGDSAAYFCASSPGGNQPQHFGDGTRLSIL.

The gene calls are TRBV6-2 or TRBV6-3 and TRBJ2-3; D might be TRBD2 (6 bases). This CDR3 has 16 residues. Germline V CDR1 and CDR2: MNHEY, SVGEGT. The ends were cut back, 3 bases at V and 2 bases at J, with 15 bases in the middle. The DNA for the CDR3 is TGTGCCAGCAGTTATGACCCAGTACTAGCCACAGATACGCAGTATTTT. Translating gives CASSYDPVLATDTQYF.

This sequence joins TRBV30 and TRBJ1-6; D gene unclear. The CDR3 is 11 amino acids. V was shortened by 2 bases and J by 12 bases, with 8 bases between the two germline ends. CDR1 GTSNPN and CDR2 SVGIG come from the germline V gene (reference sequence). CDR3 protein: CAWSLGGPLHF. CDR3 nucleotides: TGTGCCTGGAGTTTAGGAGGACCCCTCCACTTT.